This section outlines one T cell receptor beta chain sequence together with its context. Clones were read by immunoSEQ multiplex PCR, and TCRdb kept only the in-frame ones, dropping some. Of some 700,000 clones in the sample, approximately 83% were seen once. This sample was taken from a study of shared T cell receptors in the human thymus. These sequences were also reported in another study, on human thymus T cells.

The sample was thymocytes. The clonotype originates from a girl under three years old with a congenital heart defect.

For the CDR3, the DNA is TGTGCCAGCAGCGCTACACGCTCAGGCGGCTACACCTTC. Its protein is CASSATRSGGYTF. The chain employs TRBV9 and TRBJ1-2; D call uncertain. Per germline, CDR1 SGDLS and CDR2 YYNGEE. This CDR3 has 13 amino acids. Trimming stripped 3 bases from V and 8 bases from J, with 14 bases between.